This TCR beta chain is drawn from a study of T-cell memory formation after mild COVID-19 listed by TCRdb under 2021. Broadly, across the study: TCR sequence clusters from the two donors were largely donor specific. Two young, previously healthy adult volunteers, one female and one male, were included in the cohort. In a couple of donors, T-cell clones that expanded and contracted after mild COVID-19 were tracked by sequencing TCRalpha and TCRbeta repertoires over time. Findings and caveats that apply to the study as a whole: Whether the second-wave clones peaking on day 37 were SARS-CoV-2 specific was not confirmed. Clones that contracted from day 15 to 85 showed balanced CD4/CD8 phenotypes, whereas a second wave of clones that expanded from day 15 to 37 leaned towards CD4+. Only two mild cases were covered in the study, and larger cohorts including severe cases with pre-infection samples were considered necessary. Some responding clones were found in pre-infection memory, which suggests that pre-existing cross-reactive memory T cells took part in the SARS-CoV-2 response. Contracting CD4+ clones were located mainly in the CM and EM memory subsets, whereas CD8+ clones were found to be enriched in EMRA.

Ficoll-Paque density gradient centrifugation was the method used to isolate PBMCs. As concerns this clonotype: There is no known antigen for this receptor. No quality values exist for individual bases; no much larger clone is one base distant.

The CDR3 contains 13 residues, cysteine and phenylalanine counted. Only CDR3 DNA is held: 39 bases, read in frame from base 1. Relative to germline, V is 1 base shorter and J is 4 bases shorter, with 7 bases between their ends. The run used an Illumina NovaSeq 6000. TCRalpha and TCRbeta cDNA libraries were constructed by 5'RACE with constant-segment primers, with sample barcodes and unique molecular identifiers being introduced. RNA was extracted from every sample with Trizol reagent. Amplification of the libraries took two PCR steps, and the second step added a second sample barcode plus Illumina TruSeq adapters. The libraries were sequenced on an Illumina NovaSeq using 2 x 150 bp paired-end reads. In the source study's methods: With migec v1.2.7, reads were demultiplexed and then collapsed into UMI-guided consensus sequences. Using mixcr v2.1.11, UMI consensuses were aligned to TRA and TRB V and J templates and then assembled into clonotypes. A clonotype was counted as expanded or contracted only when both edgeR and NoisET called the clonotype significant, with the noise models trained on biological replicates. For edgeR calls, the cutoffs were a false discovery rate-adjusted p below 0.01 and a log2 fold-change threshold of 1. PCA with hierarchical clustering of max-normalized trajectories of the 1000 most abundant clonotypes was used as exploratory dynamics analysis. Separately sequenced CD4+ and CD8+ repertoires were used to assign the CD4 or CD8 phenotype of responding clones. The public reads were quality trimmed at Q25 with fastp and then assembled into clones with MiXCR by TCRdb, keeping productive beta chains. Records with the same CDR3 protein are collapsed into one entry carrying the most frequent genes and DNA. The V and J calls and clone size come from TCRdb's table, not from the authors' own analysis. The sample profile shows some 410,000 distinct CDR3 sequences; more than 20% of them were found once. Of the sample, 10% to 15% falls within the top ten clones.

This chain joins TRBV12-3 or TRBV12-4 to TRBJ1-2, with no D gene named confidently. The sample was PBMCs or a T cell subset sorted from them (not recorded which). This receptor was taken from an adult woman who had mild COVID-19 (a few samples of this study predate the infection). The sample titles of this study are shuffled in the database, so cell type and time point are left out; the donor was told from shared clones. The CDR3: CASSLEDFYGYTF. The DNA sequence is given as TGTGCCAGCAGTTTAGAGGACTTCTATGGCTACACCTTC.